The rows below give T cell receptor beta chains drawn from one sample of a study of T cell responses to AZD1222 COVID-19 vaccine. Profiling relied on immunoSEQ multiplex PCR, and the TCRdb table lists in-frame clones only, not all of them. This table holds 130,000 or so clones, 89% found once. This specimen consisted of peripheral blood, obtained 28 days after the second AZD1222 dose. Source of these receptors: an adult who received the AZD1222 COVID-19 vaccine. Both conserved end residues are part of each CDR3. D genes are given only for firm matches. Clone size is shown for a subset of rows, as once, few, many or a class of expanded clone.

j_call clone_size v_call d_call cdr3_nt cdr3_aa
TRBJ1-1 . TRBV12-3/TRBV12-4 . TGTGCCAGCAGGACCCAAGGGGACACTGAAGCTTTCTTT CASRTQGDTEAFF
TRBJ1-6 . TRBV6-5 . TGTGCCAGCAGCCGGGACCAACCGGCGCCCCTCCACTTT CASSRDQPAPLHF
TRBJ2-7 . TRBV6-2/TRBV6-3 TRBD1 TGTGCCAGCAGTTACGGACAGGGGGCCCACGAGCAGTACTTC CASSYGQGAHEQYF
TRBJ1-2 . TRBV2 TRBD1 TGTGCCAGCAGCCCTACGGGACAGTCCTATGGCTACACCTTC CASSPTGQSYGYTF
TRBJ2-5 . TRBV5-1 . TGCGCCAGCAGCTATTATAGGACGGGACAAGAGACCCAGTACTTC CASSYYRTGQETQYF
TRBJ2-6 . TRBV19 . TGTGCCAGTAGTATAAAGGTGGCCGGGGCCAACGTCCTGACTTTC CASSIKVAGANVLTF
TRBJ1-2 . TRBV7-2 TRBD1 TGTGCCAGCAGCTCGAGGGGACAGGGGGCAAGGTATGGCTACACCTTC CASSSRGQGARYGYTF
TRBJ2-3 . TRBV10-2 . TGCGCCAGCAGTGATAGGTGGGGGACAGATACGCAGTATTTT CASSDRWGTDTQYF
TRBJ2-2 . TRBV5-1 TRBD2 TGCGCCAGCAGCCCTAGCGGGAGGAACACCGGGGAGCTGTTTTTT CASSPSGRNTGELFF
TRBJ2-7 . TRBV2 . TGTGCCAGCAGGGTAGACAGGCCCCGCCTCTACGAGCAGTACTTC CASRVDRPRLYEQYF
TRBJ1-6 . TRBV2 . TGTGCCAGCAGTGTTGGCTCCTATAATTCACCCCTCCACTTT CASSVGSYNSPLHF
TRBJ2-3 . TRBV30 . TGTGCCTGGAATTCGGCTAGCCGGGGAGATACGCAGTATTTT CAWNSASRGDTQYF
TRBJ2-7 . TRBV19 TRBD2 TGTGCCAGTAGAATTAGCGGGAGTGTCTACGAGCAGTACTTC CASRISGSVYEQYF
TRBJ2-1 . TRBV7-2 TRBD2 TGTGCCAGCAGCCCGTTAGGACTAGCGGGAGGGGGTGAGCAGTTCTTC CASSPLGLAGGGEQFF
TRBJ1-2 . TRBV27 . TGTGCCAGCAGTTCACCCGCGGGGAGAGGGAGCTATGGCTACACCTTC CASSSPAGRGSYGYTF
TRBJ1-2 . TRBV10-1 TRBD1 TGCGCCAGCAGGGTCACAGGGGGCGGATCTGGCTACACCTTC CASRVTGGGSGYTF
TRBJ1-5 . TRBV30 . TGTGCCTGGAGTCATCAGGATAGCAAGCCCCAGCATTTT CAWSHQDSKPQHF
TRBJ2-7 . TRBV3-1/TRBV3-2 . TGTGCCAGCAGCCTCTCGGGGGCCAACGAGCAGTACTTC CASSLSGANEQYF
TRBJ2-3 . TRBV18 . TGTGCCAGTTCACCAGGCGGAGGCACAGATACGCAGTATTTT CASSPGGGTDTQYF
TRBJ1-5 . TRBV4-2 . TGTGCCAGCAGCCAACGGGGAGGTGGCAATCAGCCCCAGCATTTT CASSQRGGGNQPQHF
TRBJ2-7 . TRBV2 TRBD2 TGTGCCAGTAAACTAGCGGGGGACTCCTACGAGCAGTACTTC CASKLAGDSYEQYF
TRBJ2-5 . TRBV5-1 . TGCGCCAGCAGCTTGGCCCTGGCGGGCCAAGAGACCCAGTACTTC CASSLALAGQETQYF
TRBJ1-1 few TRBV6-5 TRBD1 TGTGCCAGCAGTAAGGGACAGGGCGAAACTGAAGCTTTCTTT CASSKGQGETEAFF
TRBJ2-1 . TRBV5-6 TRBD1 TGTGCCAGCAGCTTGGGACAGGGTAGAGTCTTC CASSLGQGRVF
TRBJ2-7 . TRBV6-5 TRBD1 TGTGCCAGCAATCTATTTGGGACAGGAGTCTACGAGCAGTACTTC CASNLFGTGVYEQYF
TRBJ2-2 . TRBV7-3 TRBD2 TGTGCCAGCAGCTTAATGCCCGTCCTGACTAGCGGCGCGAACACCGGGGAGCTGTTTTTT CASSLMPVLTSGANTGELFF
TRBJ1-2 . TRBV18 TRBD1 TGTGCCAGCTCACCCAGTTACAGCCGGGACAGCTATGGCTACACCTTC CASSPSYSRDSYGYTF
TRBJ2-4 . TRBV5-4 . TGTGCCAGCAGCTCCCCAAGGGGGGATGGGGACATTCAGTACTTC CASSSPRGDGDIQYF
TRBJ1-6 . TRBV5-4 TRBD1 TGTGCCAGCAGCTCCCGGCAGGGGGCGGATTCACCCCTCCACTTT CASSSRQGADSPLHF
TRBJ2-1 . TRBV2 TRBD2 TGTGCCAGCACCATGACTAGCGGGAGCGGAGATGAGCAGTTCTTC CASTMTSGSGDEQFF
TRBJ1-2 . TRBV6-5 . TGTGCCAGCAGTTACTCGACAGCATTCTATGGCTACACCTTC CASSYSTAFYGYTF
TRBJ1-1 . TRBV2 TRBD1 TGTGCCAGCAGTGAAGAACAGGGGTACACTGAAGCTTTCTTT CASSEEQGYTEAFF
TRBJ1-6 . TRBV6-1 . TGTGCCACCGTAAGGGGAGGCAATTCACCCCTCCACTTT CATVRGGNSPLHF
TRBJ2-3 . TRBV19 . TGTGCCAGTAGCCCTCCTGGGGCAGACAGCACGCAGTATTTT CASSPPGADSTQYF
TRBJ2-2 . TRBV18 . TGTGCCAGCTCACCGACTGTAGGACCCCCCGGCGGGGAGCTGTTTTTT CASSPTVGPPGGELFF
TRBJ2-3 . TRBV18 TRBD2 TGTGCCAGCTCCAAGGGAGGGCCCGTCCAGGGAAATACGCAGTATTTT CASSKGGPVQGNTQYF
TRBJ2-5 . TRBV12-3/TRBV12-4 . TGTGCCAGCAGTTCGGTAGTCCAAGAGACCCAGTACTTC CASSSVVQETQYF
TRBJ1-2 . TRBV6-5 . TGTGCCAGCATCACGGATCGTGCGGGGGGCTATGGCTACACCTTC CASITDRAGGYGYTF
TRBJ2-3 . TRBV1 . TGCACCAGCAGGGACCTTACGCAGTATTTT CTSRDLTQYF
TRBJ2-1 . TRBV24-1 TRBD2 TGTGCCACCAGTGATACTACTAGCGGGAGCTACAATGAGCAGTTCTTC CATSDTTSGSYNEQFF
TRBJ2-5 . TRBV10-3 TRBD2 TGTGCCATCAGTGGATCACCATTAGCGGGGGGAAGGGAGACCCAGTACTTC CAISGSPLAGGRETQYF